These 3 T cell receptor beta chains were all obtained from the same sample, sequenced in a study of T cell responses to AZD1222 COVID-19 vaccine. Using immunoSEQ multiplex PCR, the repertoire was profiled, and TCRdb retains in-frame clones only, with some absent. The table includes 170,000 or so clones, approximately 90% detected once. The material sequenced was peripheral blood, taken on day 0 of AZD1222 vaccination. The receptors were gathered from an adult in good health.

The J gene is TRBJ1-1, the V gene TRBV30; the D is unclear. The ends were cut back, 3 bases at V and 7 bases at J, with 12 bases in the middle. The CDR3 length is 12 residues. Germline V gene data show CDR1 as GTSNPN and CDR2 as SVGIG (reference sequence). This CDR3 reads CAWSRTGGEAFF. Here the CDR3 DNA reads TGTGCCTGGAGCAGAACGGGTGGTGAAGCTTTCTTT.

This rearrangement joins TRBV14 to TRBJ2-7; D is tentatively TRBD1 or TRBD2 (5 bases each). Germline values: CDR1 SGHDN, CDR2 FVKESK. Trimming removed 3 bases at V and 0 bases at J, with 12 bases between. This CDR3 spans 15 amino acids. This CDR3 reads CASSQYRDVSYEQYF. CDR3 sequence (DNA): TGTGCCAGCAGCCAGTACCGGGACGTCTCCTACGAGCAGTACTTC.

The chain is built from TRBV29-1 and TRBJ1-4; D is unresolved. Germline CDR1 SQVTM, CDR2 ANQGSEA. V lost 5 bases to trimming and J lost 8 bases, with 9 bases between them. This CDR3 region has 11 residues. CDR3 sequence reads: CSVWSREKLFF. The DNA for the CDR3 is TGCAGCGTTTGGAGCCGAGAAAAACTGTTTTTT. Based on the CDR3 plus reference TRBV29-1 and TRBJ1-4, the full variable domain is SAVISQKPSRDICQRGTSLTIQCQVDSQVTMMFWYRQQPGQSLTLIATANQGSEATYESGFVIDKFPISRPNLTFSTLTVSNMSPEDSSIYLCSVWSREKLFFGSGTQLSVL.